This TCR beta chain was recorded in a study of beta chain features in type 1 diabetes. Study as a whole: Sorted cells examined across all samples numbered 95 million to 120 million. General observations from the study: Moderate but significant shortening of TCRB CDR3s was recorded in all four CD4+ subsets from Type 1 diabetes patients. No resolution was reached here on whether HLA type influences TCRB rearrangement.

About this clone itself: The antigen remains undetermined.

Isolated RNA was reverse transcribed in full, so expressed TCRB transcripts were sequenced. The assay was immunoSEQ multiplex PCR, and TCRdb's table has in-frame clones only and misses some. The sample yields hundreds of thousands of clones, about 14% seen once. CDR1 and CDR2 from the germline V gene are LGHNA and YSLEER. V gave up 2 bases and J gave up 1 base, with 17 bases separating them. The CDR3 is 17 amino acids. Blood was drawn once from each donor into heparinised tubes. The draws averaged around 0.12 L. The authors obtained over 95% purity in all sorted populations. The TCR comes from a man aged 18-30 years with type 1 diabetes. V is TRBV4-3 and J is TRBJ1-1, with TRBD1 as a possible D gene (6 bases). Sequencing input: naive CD4+ T cells from blood. The CDR3 nucleotides are TGCGCCAGCAGCCAATCGGGTCAGGGGAAACCGAACACTGAAGCTTTCTTT. This translates into CASSQSGQGKPNTEAFF.